Sequencing of this T cell receptor beta chain was carried out in a study of cytomegalovirus exposure and HLA in healthy donors. Looking at the study overall: Assignment to the Caucasian-associated ancestry cluster applied to 75% to 85% of the approximately 360 genotyped donors. Points from the study as a whole: Investigators reported 150 to 200 TCR beta chains as tied to cytomegalovirus.

Only one count was recorded for this clone. Its antigen is currently unknown. Primers: 60 Vbeta forward and 13 Jbeta reverse. Data came from immunoSEQ multiplex PCR; TCRdb stores just in-frame clones and leaves some out. Here the sample spans some 200,000 clones, about 59% being singletons. This sequence originates from a man aged 35 to 55 in good health and CMV-seronegative. Sequencing was carried out using PBMCs.

The CDR3 region is CANTGLAGVQCGQFF. The CDR3 nucleotides are TGTGCCAATACCGGACTAGCGGGAGTACAGTGTGGGCAGTTCTTC. This sequence joins TRBV19 and TRBJ2-1, with TRBD2 identical over 13 bases. Trimming at V came to 10 bases and at J to 12 bases, leaving 15 bases not matched to a gene. This CDR3 contains 15 residues. Germline values: CDR1 LNHDA, CDR2 SQIVND (reference sequence).